The 12 T cell receptor gamma chains below come from one sample, sequenced in a study of gamma-delta chains in newborns, infants, children. TCRdb re-processed the reads using CATT. The sample has more than 2,500 gamma-chain clones, 26% seen once. Sequencing used blood. The receptors stem from a child who was a newborn, infant or young child, either healthy, febrile or measles-vaccinated (not recorded which).

This clone was counted only a few times. The genes are TRGV9 and TRGJP. With 4 bases clipped from V and 6 bases from J, the junction kept 3 bases outside the gene matches. Germline lookup yields CDR1 GITISATS and CDR2 ISYDGTV (reference sequence). CDR3 size: 15 residues. CDR3 residues: CALWDTELGKKIKVF. The CDR3 region has the DNA TGTGCCTTGTGGGATACAGAGTTGGGCAAAAAAATCAAGGTATTT.

This clone appeared once. It is likely a read error: a sequence one base away is far more abundant. The chain employs TRGV8 and TRGJ1 or TRGJ2. The junction had 2 bases not matched to a gene; V was cut back by 6 bases and J by 0 bases. Looked up from germline, CDR1 is VENAVY and CDR2 is YDSYNSRV. The CDR3 is 12 residues long. CDR3 nucleotide sequence: TGTGCCACCTGGCAGAATTATTATAAGAAACTCTTT. This translates into CATWQNYYKKLF.

This clone was counted only a few times. This sequence joins TRGV9 and TRGJP. This CDR3 is 16 amino acids long. J lost 6 bases, V lost 3 bases, and 5 bases had no gene match. In germline, CDR1 is GITISATS, CDR2 ISYDGTV (reference sequence). The CDR3 coding sequence is TGTGCCTTGTGGGAGTTTTCAGAGTTGGGCAAAAAAATCAAGGTATTT. It codes for CALWEFSELGKKIKVF.

In its sample, this clone is medium-sized. The sample contains more than one DNA sequence encoding this CDR3. This CDR3 reads CALWEVPELGKKIKVF. The DNA of the CDR3 is TGTGCCTTGTGGGAGGTGCCCGAGTTGGGCAAAAAAATCAAGGTATTT. The V call is TRGV9, the J call TRGJP. V lost 0 bases and J lost 7; bases outside the gene matches: 3. The V gene's germline CDR1 is GITISATS and CDR2 ISYDGTV (reference sequence). The CDR3 loop spans 16 amino acids.

The chain has TRGV9 and TRGJ1 or TRGJ2. This CDR3 contains 16 residues. Germline CDR1 and CDR2: GITISATS and ISYDGTV (reference sequence). V lost 2 bases, J lost 2 bases, and 12 bases stayed unmatched. Here the CDR3 DNA reads TGTGCCTTGTGGGAGGCCGAAAATTACGATTATTATAAGAAACTCTTT. Protein product: CALWEAENYDYYKKLF.

Of note for this clone: A read error may be the cause here, since a much bigger clone is one base away. This chain joins TRGV9 and TRGJP. Germline CDR1 reads GITISATS; CDR2 reads ISYDGTV (reference sequence). The V gene end was trimmed by 3 bases and the J gene end by 7 bases; junction bases not matched to a gene: 3. The CDR3 has 15 amino acids. The DNA for the CDR3 is TGTGCCTTGTGGGAGAATGAGTTGGGCAAAAAAATCAAGGTATTT. This sequence encodes CALWENELGKKIKVF.

As regards this clone: A single base separates this from a much larger clone, so it may be a read error. Other DNA sequences in this sample translate to the same CDR3. The chain uses TRGV9 and TRGJP. CDR3 size: 17 residues. V lost 1 base to trimming and J lost 2 bases; unmatched junction nucleotides: 2. Looked up from germline, CDR1 is GITISATS and CDR2 is ISYDGTV (reference sequence). Here the CDR3 DNA reads TGTGCCTTGTGGGAGGTCCGGCAAGAGTTGGGCAAAAAAATCAAGGTATTT. This translates into CALWEVRQELGKKIKVF.

With respect to this clone: A read error may produce the germline difference seen at one junction end. The sample contains more than one DNA sequence encoding this CDR3. In nucleotides, the CDR3 is TGTGCCTTGTGGGAGGTGCAGGGGCAAGAGCTGGGCAAAAAAATCAAGGTATTT. It specifies CALWEVQGQELGKKIKVF. This chain links TRGV9 with TRGJP. CDR1 is GITISATS, CDR2 ISYDGTV, per germline (reference sequence). CDR3 length equals 18 residues.

This clone turned up a few times. Distinct nucleotide sequences in the sample also encode this CDR3. This chain connects TRGV9 to TRGJP. V gave up 0 bases and J gave up 7 bases; unmatched junction bases: 6. Germline lookup yields CDR1 GITISATS and CDR2 ISYDGTV (reference sequence). This CDR3 has 17 residues. CDR3 bases: TGTGCCTTGTGGGAGGTGCAGCCGGAGTTGGGCAAAAAAATCAAGGTATTT. This encodes CALWEVQPELGKKIKVF.

Relative to its sample, this clone is large. Other DNA sequences in this specimen translate into the identical CDR3. CDR3 in amino acids: CALWEVYYKKLF. The CDR3 DNA follows: TGTGCCTTGTGGGAGGTTTATTATAAGAAACTCTTT. The rearrangement uses TRGV9 and TRGJ1 or TRGJ2. CDR3 length equals 12 residues. Germline V gene data show CDR1 as GITISATS and CDR2 as ISYDGTV (reference sequence). J lost 3 bases, V lost 1 base, and 0 bases had no gene match.

This clone has a handful of counts. V and J are TRGV9 and TRGJP. V gave up 2 bases and J gave up 12 bases; unmatched junction bases: 7. CDR1 is GITISATS, CDR2 ISYDGTV, per germline (reference sequence). This CDR3 has 15 amino acids. This chain's CDR3 is CALWEGLGGKKIKVF. In DNA, the CDR3 is TGTGCCTTGTGGGAGGGCCTGGGGGGCAAAAAAATCAAGGTATTT.

Turning to this clone: This may be a read error, as it is one base from a much larger clone. Within the sample, other DNA sequences also encode this same CDR3. The chain recombines TRGV9 with TRGJP. This CDR3 is 17 amino acids long. Looked up from germline, CDR1 is GITISATS and CDR2 is ISYDGTV (reference sequence). The CDR3 DNA sequence: TGTGCATTGTGGGAGGTGGCTGCTGAGTTGGGCAAAAAAATCAAGGTATTT. It yields the protein CALWEVAAELGKKIKVF.